This TCR beta chain is drawn from a study of beta chain features in type 1 diabetes. Overall study findings and caveats: Moderately but significantly shorter TCRB CDR3s were found in Type 1 diabetes patients in all four CD4+ subsets.

Based on CD45RO/CCR7/CD25/CD127/CD95/CD27, CD4+ regulatory, stem cell-like memory, naive and central memory cells were sorted. Regarding this clone: Antigen: not known.

The isolated RNA, all of it, was reverse transcribed, so expressed TCRB transcripts were what got sequenced. Sequenced by immunoSEQ multiplex PCR; TCRdb stores in-frame clones only, minus some. The data show 40,000 to 65,000 clones, with about 64% seen just once and 0.29% held by the top ten. The specimen was stem cell memory CD4+ T cells from blood. This TCR was sampled from a woman aged 25-40 years with type 1 diabetes.

The CDR3 protein is CASSPQGGYGYTF. CDR3 coding DNA: TGTGCCAGCAGTCCGCAGGGAGGCTATGGCTACACCTTC. V is TRBV6-6 and J is TRBJ1-2, with TRBD1 as a possible D gene (5 bases). This CDR3 contains 13 residues. V lost 5 bases, J lost 4 bases, and 11 bases lay in between. CDR1 and CDR2 (germline): MNHNY, SVGAGI (reference sequence).